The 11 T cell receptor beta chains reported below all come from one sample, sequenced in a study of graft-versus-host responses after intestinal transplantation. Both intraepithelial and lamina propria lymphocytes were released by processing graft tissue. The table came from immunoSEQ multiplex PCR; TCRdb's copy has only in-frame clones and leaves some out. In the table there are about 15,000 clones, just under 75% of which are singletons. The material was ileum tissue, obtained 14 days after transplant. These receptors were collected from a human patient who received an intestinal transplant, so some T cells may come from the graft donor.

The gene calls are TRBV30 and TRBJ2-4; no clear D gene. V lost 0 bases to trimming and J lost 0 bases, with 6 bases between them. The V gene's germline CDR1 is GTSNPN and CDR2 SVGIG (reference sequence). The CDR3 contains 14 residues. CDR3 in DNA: TGTGCCTGGAGTGTCCAGTTAGCCAAAAACATTCAGTACTTC. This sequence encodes CAWSVQLAKNIQYF.

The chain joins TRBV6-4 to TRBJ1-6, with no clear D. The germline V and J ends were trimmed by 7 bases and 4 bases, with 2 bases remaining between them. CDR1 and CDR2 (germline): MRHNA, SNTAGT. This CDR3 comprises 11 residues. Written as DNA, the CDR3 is TGTGCCAGCACATATAATTCACCCCTCCACTTT. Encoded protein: CASTYNSPLHF.

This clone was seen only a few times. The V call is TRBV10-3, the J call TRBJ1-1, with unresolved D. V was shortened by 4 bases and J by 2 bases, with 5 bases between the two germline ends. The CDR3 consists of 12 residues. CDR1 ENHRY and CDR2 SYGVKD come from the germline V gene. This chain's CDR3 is CAISAANTEAFF. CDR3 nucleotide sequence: TGTGCCATCAGTGCTGCCAACACTGAAGCTTTCTTT.

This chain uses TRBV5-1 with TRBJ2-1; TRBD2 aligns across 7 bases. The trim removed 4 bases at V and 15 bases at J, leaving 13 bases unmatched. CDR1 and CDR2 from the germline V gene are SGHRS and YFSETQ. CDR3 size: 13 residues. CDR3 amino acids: CASSPVGAWEGFF. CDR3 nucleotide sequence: TGCGCCAGCAGCCCGGTTGGGGCATGGGAGGGGTTCTTC.

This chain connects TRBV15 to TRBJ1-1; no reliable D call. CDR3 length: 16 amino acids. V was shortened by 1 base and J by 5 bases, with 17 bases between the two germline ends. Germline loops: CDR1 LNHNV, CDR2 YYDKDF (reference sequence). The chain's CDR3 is CATSRGRALMTTEAFF. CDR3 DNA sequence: TGTGCCACCAGCAGAGGACGGGCCCTGATGACAACTGAAGCTTTCTTT.

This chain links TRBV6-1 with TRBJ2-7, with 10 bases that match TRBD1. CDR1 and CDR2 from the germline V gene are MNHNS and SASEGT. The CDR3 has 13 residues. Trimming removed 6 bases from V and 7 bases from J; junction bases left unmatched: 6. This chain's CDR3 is CASSGQGVGEQYF. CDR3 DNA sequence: TGTGCCAGCAGCGGACAGGGGGTAGGGGAGCAGTACTTC.

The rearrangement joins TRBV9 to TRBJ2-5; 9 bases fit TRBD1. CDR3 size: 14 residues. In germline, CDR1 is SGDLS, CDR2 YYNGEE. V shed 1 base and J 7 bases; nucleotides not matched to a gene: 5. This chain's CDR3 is CASSVLQGAGTQYF. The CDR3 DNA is TGTGCCAGCAGCGTACTACAGGGGGCCGGGACCCAGTACTTC. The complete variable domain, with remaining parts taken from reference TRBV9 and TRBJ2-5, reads DSGVTQTPKHLITATGQRVTLRCSPRSGDLSVYWYQQSLDQGLQFLIQYYNGEERAKGNILERFSAQQFPDLHSELNLSSLELGDSALYFCASSVLQGAGTQYFGPGTRLLVL.

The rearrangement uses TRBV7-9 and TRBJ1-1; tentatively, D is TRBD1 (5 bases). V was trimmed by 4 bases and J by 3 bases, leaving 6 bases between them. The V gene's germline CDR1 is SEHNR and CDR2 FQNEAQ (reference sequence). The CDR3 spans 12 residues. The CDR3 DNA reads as TGTGCCAGCAGCTCAGGGTACACTGAAGCTTTCTTT. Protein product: CASSSGYTEAFF.

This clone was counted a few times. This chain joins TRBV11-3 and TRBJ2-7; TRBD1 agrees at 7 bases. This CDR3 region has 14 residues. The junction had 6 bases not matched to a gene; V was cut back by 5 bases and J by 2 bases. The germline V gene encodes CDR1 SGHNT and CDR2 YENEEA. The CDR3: CASSLVGTAYEQYF. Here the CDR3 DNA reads TGTGCCAGCAGCCTAGTCGGGACAGCCTACGAGCAGTACTTC.

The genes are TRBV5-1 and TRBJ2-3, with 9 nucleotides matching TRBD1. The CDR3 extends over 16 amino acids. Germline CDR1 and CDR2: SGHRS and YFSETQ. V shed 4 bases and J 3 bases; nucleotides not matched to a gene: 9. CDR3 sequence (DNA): TGCGCCAGCAGCAGGGGGACAGGGAAGGATACAGATACGCAGTATTTT. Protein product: CASSRGTGKDTDTQYF.

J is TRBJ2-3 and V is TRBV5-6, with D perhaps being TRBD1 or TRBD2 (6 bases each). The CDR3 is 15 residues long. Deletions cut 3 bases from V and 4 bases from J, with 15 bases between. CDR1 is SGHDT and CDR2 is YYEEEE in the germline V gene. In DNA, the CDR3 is TGTGCCAGCAGCTATGGGGGGCCCCAGGCAGATACGCAGTATTTT. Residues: CASSYGGPQADTQYF.